This T cell receptor (beta chain) derives from a study of cytomegalovirus exposure and HLA in healthy donors. The wider study: When fewer than 400 donors were genotyped, just over 80% of them were found to fall in the Caucasian-associated ancestry cluster.

Study conclusions and caveats: Researchers reported in a later analysis that a missense DCLRE1C variant was tied to TCR beta V- and J-gene trimming.

The CDR3 loop spans 15 amino acids. Germline CDR1 and CDR2: LNHNV and YYDKDF (reference sequence). The junction had 2 bases not matched to a gene; V was cut back by 5 bases and J by 0 bases. The PCR used 60 Vbeta and 13 Jbeta primers. Authors' methods: A later analysis counted approximately 88 million unique TCR beta chains, some 10 million shared. Profiled with immunoSEQ multiplex PCR; TCRdb holds only in-frame clones, not every one. Clone size and V and J calls were adopted from that table, with D and trimming inferred from the DNA. The sample has about 180,000 clones, 77% seen once; the top ten hold about 1.5%. About this clone: Antigen: not known.

This receptor was obtained from a man younger than 35 in good health and CMV-seronegative. Source material: PBMCs. The V and J genes are TRBV15 and TRBJ2-1; TRBD1 matches 9 bases. This chain's CDR3 is CATSLTGGSYNEQFF. The CDR3 DNA follows: TGTGCCACCAGCTTGACAGGGGGCTCCTACAATGAGCAGTTCTTC.